This T cell receptor beta chain is from a study of T cell repertoires in cytomegalovirus infection. Study background: Based on public TCR beta signatures, there were indications of CMV infection and of a matching HLA type.

Study results and limitations: CMV-specific TCR beta clonotypes restricted by HLA-C were the ones dominating the ex vivo response. Carriers of CMV and the relevant HLA type were discriminated by public TCR beta frequency.

A single record per CDR3 protein comes from TCRdb applying MiXCR to the reads. This sample has approximately 180,000 distinct CDR3 sequences; roughly a sixth occur once, and the top ten carry almost 25%. The CDR3 contains 14 residues. Trimming removed 4 bases from V and 5 bases from J; junction bases left unmatched: 7. Germline V gene data show CDR1 as SGHVS and CDR2 as FNYEAQ. As for this clonotype: The antigen is not known.

V gene TRBV7-6 combines with J gene TRBJ2-7, with 8 bases identical to TRBD2. Sample: CD8+ T cells from PBMCs. This receptor was identified in a human donor in good health (CMV status not recorded). Some clones in this sample may be carry-over from other donors' samples. The chain's CDR3 is CASSSRGGRDEQYF. The CDR3 bases are TGTGCCAGCAGCTCACGGGGGGGTAGAGACGAGCAGTACTTC.